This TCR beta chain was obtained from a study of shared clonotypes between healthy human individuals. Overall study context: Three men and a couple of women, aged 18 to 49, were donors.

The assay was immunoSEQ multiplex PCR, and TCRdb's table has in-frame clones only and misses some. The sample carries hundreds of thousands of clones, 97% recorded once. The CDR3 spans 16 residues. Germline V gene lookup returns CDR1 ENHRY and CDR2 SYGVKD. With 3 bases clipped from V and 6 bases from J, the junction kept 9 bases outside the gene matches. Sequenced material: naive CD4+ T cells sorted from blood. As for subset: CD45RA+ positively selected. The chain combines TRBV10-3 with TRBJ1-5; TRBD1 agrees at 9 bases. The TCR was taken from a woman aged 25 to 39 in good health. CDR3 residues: CAISDRGTGQAQPQHF. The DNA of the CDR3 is TGTGCCATCAGTGACCGAGGGACAGGGCAGGCTCAGCCCCAGCATTTT.